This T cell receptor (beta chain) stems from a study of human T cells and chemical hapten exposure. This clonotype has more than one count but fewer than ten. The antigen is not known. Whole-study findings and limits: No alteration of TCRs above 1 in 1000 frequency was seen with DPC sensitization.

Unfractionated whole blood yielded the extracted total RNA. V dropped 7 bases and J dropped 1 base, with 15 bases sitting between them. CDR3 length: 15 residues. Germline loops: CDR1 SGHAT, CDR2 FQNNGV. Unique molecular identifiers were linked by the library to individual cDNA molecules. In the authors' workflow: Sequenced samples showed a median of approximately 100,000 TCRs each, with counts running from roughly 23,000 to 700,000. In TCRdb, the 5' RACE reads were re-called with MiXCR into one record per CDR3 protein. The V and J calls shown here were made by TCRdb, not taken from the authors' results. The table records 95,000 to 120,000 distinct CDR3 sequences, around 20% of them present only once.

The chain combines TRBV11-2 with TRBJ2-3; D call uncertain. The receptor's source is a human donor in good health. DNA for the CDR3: TGTGCCAGCACTCCGACTGTGCCCGGCACAGATACGCAGTATTTT. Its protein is CASTPTVPGTDTQYF.